This TCR beta chain stems from a study of identical twins. Regarding the study as a whole: Where beta out-of-frame sequences were concerned, excess twin sharing was weaker.

Turning to this clonotype: Its antigen is not identified.

TCRdb reanalysed the 5' RACE reads using MiXCR and keeps one entry per CDR3 protein. The sample holds approximately 630,000 distinct CDR3 sequences; roughly 6.6% are singletons and the top ten take about 1.6%. This CDR3 region has 14 residues. Trimming left V 7 bases short and J 7 bases short, with 14 bases between. These data were also reused for a study on yellow fever vaccine responses in identical twins.

The sample taken for sequencing was PBMCs. This clonotype originated in a woman younger than 35 in good health. The rearrangement links TRBV12-3 or TRBV12-4 to TRBJ1-6; D may be TRBD1 (5 bases). The chain's CDR3 is CASKTGGDNSPLHF. The CDR3 coding sequence is TGTGCCAGCAAAACGGGGGGGGACAATTCACCCCTCCACTTT.